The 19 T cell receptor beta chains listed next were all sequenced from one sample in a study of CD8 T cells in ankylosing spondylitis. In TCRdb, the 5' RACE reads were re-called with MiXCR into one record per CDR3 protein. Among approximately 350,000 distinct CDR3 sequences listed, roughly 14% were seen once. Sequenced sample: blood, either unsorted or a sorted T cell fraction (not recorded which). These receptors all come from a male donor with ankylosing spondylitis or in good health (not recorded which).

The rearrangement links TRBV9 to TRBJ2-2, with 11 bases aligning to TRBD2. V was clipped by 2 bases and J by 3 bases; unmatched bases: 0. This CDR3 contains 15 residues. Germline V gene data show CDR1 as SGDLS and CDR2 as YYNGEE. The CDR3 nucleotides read TGTGCCAGCAGCGTTAGCGGGGGGGACACCGGGGAGCTGTTTTTT. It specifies CASSVSGGDTGELFF. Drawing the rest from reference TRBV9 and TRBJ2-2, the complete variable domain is DSGVTQTPKHLITATGQRVTLRCSPRSGDLSVYWYQQSLDQGLQFLIQYYNGEERAKGNILERFSAQQFPDLHSELNLSSLELGDSALYFCASSVSGGDTGELFFGEGSRLTVL.

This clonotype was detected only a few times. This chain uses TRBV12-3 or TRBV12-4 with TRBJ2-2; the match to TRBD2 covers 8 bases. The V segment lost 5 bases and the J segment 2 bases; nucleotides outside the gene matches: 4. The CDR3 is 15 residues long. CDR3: CASSKSGGNTGELFF. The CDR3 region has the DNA TGTGCCAGCAGTAAGAGCGGGGGAAACACCGGGGAGCTGTTTTTT.

CDR3 residues: CASSLEPDRGGFSYEQYF. Here the CDR3 DNA reads TGCGCCAGCAGCTTGGAACCCGACAGGGGGGGATTCTCCTACGAGCAGTACTTC. V usage is TRBV5-1 and J usage is TRBJ2-7, with TRBD1 matching over 9 bases. V lost 0 bases to trimming and J lost 0 bases; unmatched junction nucleotides: 10. The CDR3 is made up of 18 amino acids. Germline CDR1 SGHRS, CDR2 YFSETQ.

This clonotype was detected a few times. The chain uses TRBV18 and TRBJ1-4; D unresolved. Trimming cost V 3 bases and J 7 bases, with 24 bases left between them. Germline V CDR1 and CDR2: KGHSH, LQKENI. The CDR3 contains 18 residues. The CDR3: CASSPTPTSPAGSEKLFF. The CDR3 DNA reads TGTGCCAGCTCACCCACACCCACTTCCCCGGCCGGAAGTGAAAAACTGTTTTTT.

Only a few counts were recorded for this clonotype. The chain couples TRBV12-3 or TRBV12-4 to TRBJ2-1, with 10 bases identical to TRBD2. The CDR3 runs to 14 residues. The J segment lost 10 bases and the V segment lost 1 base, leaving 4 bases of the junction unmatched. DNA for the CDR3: TGTGCCAGCAGTTTAGGAGGGACTAGCGACGAGCAGTTCTTC. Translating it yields CASSLGGTSDEQFF.

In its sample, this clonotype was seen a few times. The CDR3 DNA is TGTGCCACCGGGAGACACGGGAACACTGAAGCTTTCTTT. It translates to CATGRHGNTEAFF. V is TRBV15 and J is TRBJ1-1; no clear D gene. This CDR3 contains 13 residues. CDR1 and CDR2 (germline): LNHNV, YYDKDF (reference sequence). Trimming cost V 8 bases and J 1 base, with 11 bases left between them.

The CDR3: CSARDLGASGKYNEQFF. The CDR3 DNA sequence: TGCAGTGCTAGAGATCTCGGGGCTAGCGGGAAATACAATGAGCAGTTCTTC. The V and J genes are TRBV20-1 and TRBJ2-1; 9 bases line up with TRBD2. Germline CDR1 DFQATT, CDR2 SNEGSKA (reference sequence). Trimming cost V 0 bases and J 4 bases; bases outside gene matches: 10. This CDR3 comprises 17 residues.

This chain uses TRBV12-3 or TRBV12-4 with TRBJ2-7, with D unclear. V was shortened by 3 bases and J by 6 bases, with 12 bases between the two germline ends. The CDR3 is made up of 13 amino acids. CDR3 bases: TGTGCCAGCAGTTTTGGATCACCAGCCGAGCAGTACTTC. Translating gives CASSFGSPAEQYF.

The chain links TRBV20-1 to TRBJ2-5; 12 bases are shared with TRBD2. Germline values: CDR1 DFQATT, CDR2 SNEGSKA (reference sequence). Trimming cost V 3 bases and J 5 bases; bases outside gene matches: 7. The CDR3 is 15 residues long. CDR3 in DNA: TGCAGTGCTAGTCCTAGCGGGAGGGTTTGGGAGACCCAGTACTTC. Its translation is CSASPSGRVWETQYF.

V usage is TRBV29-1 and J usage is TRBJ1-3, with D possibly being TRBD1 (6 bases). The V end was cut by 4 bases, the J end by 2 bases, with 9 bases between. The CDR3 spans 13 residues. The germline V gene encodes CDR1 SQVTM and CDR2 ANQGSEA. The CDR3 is CSVAAGAGNTIYF. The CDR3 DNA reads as TGCAGCGTTGCAGCAGGGGCTGGAAACACCATATATTTT.

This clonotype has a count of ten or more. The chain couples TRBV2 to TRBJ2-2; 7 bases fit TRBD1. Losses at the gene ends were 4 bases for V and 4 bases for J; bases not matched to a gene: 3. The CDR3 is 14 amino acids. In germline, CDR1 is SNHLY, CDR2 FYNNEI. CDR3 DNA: TGTGCCAGCAGTGTCTACAGGGGCACCGGGGAGCTGTTTTTT. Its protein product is CASSVYRGTGELFF.

CDR3 in amino acids: CAARGGNTGELFF. The CDR3 DNA is TGTGCCGCACGGGGGGGTAACACCGGGGAGCTGTTTTTT. The chain carries TRBV6-1 and TRBJ2-2; TRBD2 agrees at 8 bases. V shed 11 bases and J 2 bases; nucleotides not matched to a gene: 4. The germline CDR1 and CDR2 sequences are MNHNS and SASEGT. This CDR3 is built from 13 residues.

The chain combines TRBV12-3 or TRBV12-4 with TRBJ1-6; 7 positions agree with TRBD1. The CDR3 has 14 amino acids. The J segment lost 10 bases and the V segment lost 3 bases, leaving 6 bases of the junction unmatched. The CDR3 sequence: CASSLARGRSPLHF. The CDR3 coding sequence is TGTGCCAGCAGTTTGGCCAGGGGGAGATCACCCCTCCACTTT.

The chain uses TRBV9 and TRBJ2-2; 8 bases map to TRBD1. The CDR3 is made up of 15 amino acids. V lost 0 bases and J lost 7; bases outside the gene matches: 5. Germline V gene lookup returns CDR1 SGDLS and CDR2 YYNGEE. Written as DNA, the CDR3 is TGTGCCAGCAGCGTAGCCCCAGGGGGCGTCGGGGAGCTGTTTTTT. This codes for CASSVAPGGVGELFF.

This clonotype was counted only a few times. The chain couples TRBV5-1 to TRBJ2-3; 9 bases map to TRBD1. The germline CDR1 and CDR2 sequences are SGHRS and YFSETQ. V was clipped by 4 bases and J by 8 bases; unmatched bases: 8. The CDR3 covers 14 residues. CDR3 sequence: CASSDGTGRGTQYF. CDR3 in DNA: TGCGCCAGCAGCGACGGGACAGGGAGGGGTACGCAGTATTTT.

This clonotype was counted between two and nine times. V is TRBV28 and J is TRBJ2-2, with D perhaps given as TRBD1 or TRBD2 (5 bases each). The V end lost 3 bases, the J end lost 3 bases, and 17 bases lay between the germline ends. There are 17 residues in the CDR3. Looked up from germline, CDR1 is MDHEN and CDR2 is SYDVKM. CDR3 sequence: CASSFPGKGHYTGELFF. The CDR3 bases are TGTGCCAGCAGTTTTCCCGGGAAAGGACACTACACCGGGGAGCTGTTTTTT.

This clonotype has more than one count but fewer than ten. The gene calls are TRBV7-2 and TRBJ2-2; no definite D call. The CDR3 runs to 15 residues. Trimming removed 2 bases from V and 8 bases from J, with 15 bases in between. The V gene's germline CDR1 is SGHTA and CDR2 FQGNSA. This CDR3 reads CASSLSGSLRGELFF. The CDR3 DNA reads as TGTGCCAGCAGCTTAAGTGGCAGCTTGAGGGGGGAGCTGTTTTTT.

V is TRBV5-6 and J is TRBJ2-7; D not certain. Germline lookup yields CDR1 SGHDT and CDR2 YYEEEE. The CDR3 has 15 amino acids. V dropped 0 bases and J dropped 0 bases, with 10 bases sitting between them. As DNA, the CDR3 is TGTGCCAGCAGCTTGGGACATACCGTCTCCTACGAGCAGTACTTC. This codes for CASSLGHTVSYEQYF.

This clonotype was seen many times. In DNA, the CDR3 is TGCAGTGCTAGCAACCCCCCCGAAGCTTTCTTT. This codes for CSASNPPEAFF. This sequence joins TRBV20-1 and TRBJ1-1, with D uncertain. V was trimmed by 3 bases and J by 8 bases, leaving 10 bases between them. CDR1 is DFQATT, CDR2 SNEGSKA, per germline (reference sequence). The CDR3 has 11 amino acids.